This T cell receptor beta chain was documented in a study of T cell changes during pregnancy in multiple sclerosis. Profiling relied on immunoSEQ multiplex PCR, and the TCRdb table lists in-frame clones only, not all of them. The table lists around 57,000 clones, 80% to 95% of them singletons. CDR1 and CDR2 (germline): SQVTM, ANQGSEA. Losses at the gene ends were 4 bases for V and 3 bases for J; bases not matched to a gene: 9. This CDR3 has 15 residues. Sequences were derived from peripheral blood, sampled in the third trimester of pregnancy. The receptor was isolated from a female donor in good health, enrolled as a control in a pregnancy study. The chain employs TRBV29-1 and TRBJ2-3; TRBD2 matches at 8 bases. CDR3 region: CSVGLQAGATDTQYF. The CDR3 coding sequence is TGCAGCGTTGGGCTCCAAGCGGGAGCGACAGATACGCAGTATTTT.